These 12 T cell receptor beta chains originate from one sample sequenced in a study of technical replicates of blood from a handful of donors. This table comes from immunoSEQ multiplex PCR, and its TCRdb copy is limited to in-frame clones, with some not included. The table has just over 95,000 clones, 90% to 96% seen once. Sequencing input: T cells isolated from PBMCs. The origin of the receptors is a human donor in good health.

This sequence joins TRBV28 and TRBJ2-7; D is perhaps TRBD1 (5 bases). From germline, CDR1 is MDHEN and CDR2 SYDVKM. The CDR3 covers 14 residues. V lost 3 bases and J 2 bases, leaving 11 bases between the germline ends. The DNA for the CDR3 is TGTGCCAGCAGTTTTTTAGGGGAAGCCTACGAGCAGTACTTC. Protein sequence: CASSFLGEAYEQYF.

The chain employs TRBV7-9 and TRBJ1-2; TRBD1 might be the D (5 bases). This CDR3 is built from 13 residues. Trimming took off 5 bases at V and 4 bases at J, with 11 bases between the two ends. CDR1 is SEHNR, CDR2 FQNEAQ, per germline (reference sequence). CDR3 sequence: CASSRDSSYGYTF. Written as DNA, the CDR3 is TGTGCCAGCAGCCGCGACAGTTCCTATGGCTACACCTTC.

The chain combines TRBV2 with TRBJ2-7; 12 nucleotides match TRBD2. The CDR3 is 15 residues long. The V segment lost 2 bases and the J segment 1 base; nucleotides outside the gene matches: 0. Germline loops: CDR1 SNHLY, CDR2 FYNNEI. CDR3 bases: TGTGCCAGCAGTGAACTAGCGGGGGGGTCCTACGAGCAGTACTTC. Translated: CASSELAGGSYEQYF. Variable domain in full (rest from reference TRBV2 and TRBJ2-7): EPEVTQTPSHQVTQMGQEVILRCVPISNHLYFYWYRQILGQKVEFLVSFYNNEISEKSEIFDDQFSVERPDGSNFTLKIRSTKLEDSAMYFCASSELAGGSYEQYFGPGTRLTVT.

This chain joins TRBV29-1 and TRBJ1-1, with a possible D match to TRBD1 (5 bases). This CDR3 spans 14 amino acids. Trimming shortened V by 2 bases and J by 1 base, and 11 bases separated the two germline ends. Germline assignment: CDR1 SQVTM and CDR2 ANQGSEA. DNA of the CDR3: TGCAGCGTTGAATTCGGGGGAGGGAACACTGAAGCTTTCTTT. This encodes CSVEFGGGNTEAFF.

J is TRBJ2-2 and V is TRBV6-5; D may be TRBD1 (5 bases). The CDR3 spans 11 residues. V dropped 10 bases and J dropped 5 bases, with 8 bases sitting between them. Germline assignment: CDR1 MNHEY and CDR2 SVGAGI. The DNA for the CDR3 is TGTGCCACCCGACAGACCGGGGAGCTGTTTTTT. Protein product: CATRQTGELFF.

J is TRBJ2-1 and V is TRBV6-5, with 9 bases fitting TRBD2. The CDR3 loop spans 15 amino acids. The ends lost 5 bases at V and 6 bases at J; junction bases unmatched: 8. Germline CDR1 is MNHEY and CDR2 is SVGAGI. CDR3 region: CASSHLAGGLNEQFF. DNA for the CDR3: TGTGCCAGCAGTCACCTGGCGGGGGGGCTCAATGAGCAGTTCTTC.

The genes are TRBV15 and TRBJ2-7, with 7 bases identical to TRBD1. The CDR3 sequence is 15 residues long. V lost 3 bases, J lost 3 bases, and 8 bases stayed unmatched. Germline values: CDR1 LNHNV, CDR2 YYDKDF (reference sequence). CDR3 DNA: TGTGCCACCAGCAGGGTGAACAGGGGCCGCTACGAGCAGTACTTC. Protein product: CATSRVNRGRYEQYF.

This clone was counted once. The CDR3 bases are TGTGCCAGCAGCCCCTCTCGGACAGGGATCTATGGCTACACCTTC. It codes for CASSPSRTGIYGYTF. The rearrangement links TRBV5-8 to TRBJ1-2; TRBD1 aligns across 8 bases. Germline V CDR1 and CDR2: SGHTS, YDEGEE. With V trimmed by 4 bases and J by 4 bases, 9 bases remained unmatched. The CDR3 sequence is 15 residues long. The whole variable domain, remainder taken from reference TRBV5-8 and TRBJ1-2, is EAGVTQSPTHLIKTRGQQATLRCSPISGHTSVYWYQQALGLGLQFLLWYDEGEERNRGNFPPRFSGRQFPNYSSELNVNALELEDSALYLCASSPSRTGIYGYTFGSGTRLTVV.

The chain couples TRBV19 to TRBJ1-1; D is ambiguous. Germline loops: CDR1 LNHDA, CDR2 SQIVND (reference sequence). This CDR3 is built from 19 residues. With 0 bases removed from V and 0 bases from J, the gap between germline ends came to 20 bases. The CDR3 here is CASSIDLGGPKTLNTEAFF. CDR3 bases: TGTGCCAGTAGTATAGATCTAGGAGGACCTAAGACTTTGAACACTGAAGCTTTCTTT.

V and J are TRBV5-4 and TRBJ1-4; maybe TRBD1 (5 bases). Germline CDR1 reads SGHNT; CDR2 reads YYREEE (reference sequence). The CDR3 contains 13 residues. Trimming removed 4 bases from V and 6 bases from J, with 10 bases in between. The DNA for the CDR3 is TGTGCCAGCAGCCCCGGGACTCATGAAAAACTGTTTTTT. The encoded protein is CASSPGTHEKLFF.

This chain connects TRBV5-4 to TRBJ2-1; 7 bases map to TRBD2. Germline V CDR1 and CDR2: SGHNT, YYREEE (reference sequence). The CDR3 is 17 amino acids. J gave up 4 bases and V 4 bases, and 14 bases lay outside the gene matches. CDR3 bases: TGTGCCAGCAGCCCCGAACCTGGGGCTAGCGGTTACAATGAGCAGTTCTTC. Translation gives CASSPEPGASGYNEQFF.

The rearrangement joins TRBV30 to TRBJ1-3, with D tentatively TRBD1 (5 bases). The germline V gene encodes CDR1 GTSNPN and CDR2 SVGIG (reference sequence). This CDR3 region has 14 residues. The V and J ends lost 0 bases and 2 bases respectively, with 8 bases between them. CDR3: CAWSVGGAGNTIYF. DNA for the CDR3: TGTGCCTGGAGTGTCGGGGGGGCTGGAAACACCATATATTTT. Full variable domain (missing parts from reference TRBV30 and TRBJ1-3): SQTIHQWPATLVQPVGSPLSLECTVEGTSNPNLYWYRQAAGRGLQLLFYSVGIGQISSEVPQNLSASRPQDRQFILSSKKLLLSDSGFYLCAWSVGGAGNTIYFGEGSWLTVV.